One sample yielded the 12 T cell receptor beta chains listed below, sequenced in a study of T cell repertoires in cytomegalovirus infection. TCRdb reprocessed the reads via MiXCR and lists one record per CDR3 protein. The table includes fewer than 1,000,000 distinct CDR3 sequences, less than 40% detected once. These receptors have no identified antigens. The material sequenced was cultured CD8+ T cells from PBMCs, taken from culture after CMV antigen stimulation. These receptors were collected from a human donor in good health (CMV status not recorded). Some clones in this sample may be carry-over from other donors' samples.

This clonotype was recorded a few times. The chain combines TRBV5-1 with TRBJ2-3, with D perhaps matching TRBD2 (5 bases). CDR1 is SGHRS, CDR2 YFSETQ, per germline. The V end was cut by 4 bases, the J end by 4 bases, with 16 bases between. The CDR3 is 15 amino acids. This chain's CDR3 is CASSTAAAGPDTQYF. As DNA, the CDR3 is TGCGCCAGCAGCACAGCGGCGGCAGGTCCAGATACGCAGTATTTT.

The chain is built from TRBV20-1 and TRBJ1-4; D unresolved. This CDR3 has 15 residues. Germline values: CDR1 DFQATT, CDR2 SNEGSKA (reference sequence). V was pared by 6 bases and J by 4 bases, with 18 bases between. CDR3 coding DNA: TGCAGTGCATCGGACCCCCAATCACATAATGAAAAACTGTTTTTT. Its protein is CSASDPQSHNEKLFF.

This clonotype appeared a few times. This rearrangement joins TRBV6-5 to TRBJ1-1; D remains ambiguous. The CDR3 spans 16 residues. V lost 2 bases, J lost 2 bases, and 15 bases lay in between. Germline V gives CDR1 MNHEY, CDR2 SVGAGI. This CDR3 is CASSYLLGAGNTEAFF. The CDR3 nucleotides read TGTGCCAGCAGTTACCTCCTGGGCGCAGGAAACACTGAAGCTTTCTTT.

This chain's CDR3 is CASSSRKQGQNTEAFF. The CDR3 DNA sequence: TGTGCCAGCAGTTCACGAAAACAGGGGCAGAACACTGAAGCTTTCTTT. The rearrangement links TRBV25-1 to TRBJ1-1; 7 nucleotides match TRBD1. The germline V gene has CDR1 MGHDK and CDR2 SYGVNS. The CDR3 contains 16 residues. J lost 1 base, V lost 5 bases, and 10 bases had no gene match.

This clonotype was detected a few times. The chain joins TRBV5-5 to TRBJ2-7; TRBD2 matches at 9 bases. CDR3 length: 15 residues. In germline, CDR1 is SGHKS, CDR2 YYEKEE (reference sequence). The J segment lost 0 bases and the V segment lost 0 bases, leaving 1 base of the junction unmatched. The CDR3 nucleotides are TGTGCCAGCAGCTTGGATAGCGGGGGCTCCTACGAGCAGTACGTC. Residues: CASSLDSGGSYEQYV.

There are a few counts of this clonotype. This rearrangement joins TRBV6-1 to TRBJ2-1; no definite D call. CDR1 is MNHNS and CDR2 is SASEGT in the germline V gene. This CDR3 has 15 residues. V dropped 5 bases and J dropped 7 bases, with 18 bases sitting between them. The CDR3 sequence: CASSPMATRWNEQFF. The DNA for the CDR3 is TGTGCCAGCAGTCCTATGGCAACACGGTGGAATGAGCAGTTCTTC.

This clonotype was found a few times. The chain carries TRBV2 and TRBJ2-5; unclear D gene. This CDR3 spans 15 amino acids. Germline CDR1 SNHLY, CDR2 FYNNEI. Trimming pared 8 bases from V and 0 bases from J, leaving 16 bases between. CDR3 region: CASQRVAAYQETQYF. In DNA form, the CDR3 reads TGTGCCAGCCAAAGGGTGGCAGCATACCAAGAGACCCAGTACTTC.

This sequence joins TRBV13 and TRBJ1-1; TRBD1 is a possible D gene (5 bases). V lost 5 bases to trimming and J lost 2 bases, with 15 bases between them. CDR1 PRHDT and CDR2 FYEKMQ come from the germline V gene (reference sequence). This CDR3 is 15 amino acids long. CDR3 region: CASSALDKGNTEAFF. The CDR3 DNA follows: TGTGCCAGCAGCGCCCTGGACAAGGGTAACACTGAAGCTTTCTTT.

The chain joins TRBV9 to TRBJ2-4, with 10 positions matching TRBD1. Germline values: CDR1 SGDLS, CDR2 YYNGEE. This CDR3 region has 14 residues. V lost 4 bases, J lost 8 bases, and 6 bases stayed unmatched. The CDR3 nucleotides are TGTGCCAGCAGCTATGGACAGGGGGAATACATTCAGTACTTC. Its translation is CASSYGQGEYIQYF.

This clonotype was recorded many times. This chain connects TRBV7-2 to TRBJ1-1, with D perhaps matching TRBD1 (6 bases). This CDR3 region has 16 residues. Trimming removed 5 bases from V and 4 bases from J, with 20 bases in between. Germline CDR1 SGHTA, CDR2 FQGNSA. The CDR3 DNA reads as TGTGCCAGCAGCCTCCCCCAGGGGCACGTGGGCACTGAAGCTTTCTTT. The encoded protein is CASSLPQGHVGTEAFF.

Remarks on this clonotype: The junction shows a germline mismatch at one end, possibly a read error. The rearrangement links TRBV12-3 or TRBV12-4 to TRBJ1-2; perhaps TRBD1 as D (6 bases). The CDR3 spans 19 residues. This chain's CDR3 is CASSLVPGGTYRVAYGYTF. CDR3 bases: TGTGCCAGCAGCTTAGTCCCGGGGGGAACGTACAGGGTGGCCTATGGCTACACCTTC.

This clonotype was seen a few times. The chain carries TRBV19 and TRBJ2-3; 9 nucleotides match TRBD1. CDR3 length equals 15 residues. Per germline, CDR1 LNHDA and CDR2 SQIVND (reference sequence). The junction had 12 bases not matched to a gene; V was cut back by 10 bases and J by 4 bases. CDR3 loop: CATSPADRGADTQYF. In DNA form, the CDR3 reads TGTGCCACCTCGCCCGCGGACAGGGGAGCAGATACGCAGTATTTT.